This T cell receptor beta chain was found in a study of blood T cell repertoires in COVID-19. About the study: In each case, the material was cDNA or gDNA derived from T cells, B-cell-depleted T cells, or PBMCs.

The germline V and J ends were trimmed by 4 bases and 6 bases, with 24 bases remaining between them. CDR1 KGHDR and CDR2 SFDVKD come from the germline V gene. The CDR3 has 18 amino acids. Using immunoSEQ multiplex PCR, the repertoire was profiled, and TCRdb retains in-frame clones only, with some absent. The table records about 50,000 clones, 86% of them present only once. The sequence derives from a woman aged 55-75 years with acute or convalescent COVID-19. The chain links TRBV24-1 to TRBJ2-1, with D possibly matching TRBD1 (5 bases). Sequencing was performed on peripheral blood. In nucleotides, the CDR3 is TGTGCCACCAGTGACCATGGACAAGCCCAAACTCGGGCCAATGAGCAGTTCTTC. As protein: CATSDHGQAQTRANEQFF.